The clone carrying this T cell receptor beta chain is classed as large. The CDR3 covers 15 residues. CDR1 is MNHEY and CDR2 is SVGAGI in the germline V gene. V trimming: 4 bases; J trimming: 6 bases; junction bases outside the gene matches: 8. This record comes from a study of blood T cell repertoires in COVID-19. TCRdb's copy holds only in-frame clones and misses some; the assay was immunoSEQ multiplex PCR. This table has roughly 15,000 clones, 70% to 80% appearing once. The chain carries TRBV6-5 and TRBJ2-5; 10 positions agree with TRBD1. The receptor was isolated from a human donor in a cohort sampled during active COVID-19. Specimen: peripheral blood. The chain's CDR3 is CASSSDRGHVKTQYF. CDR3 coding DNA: TGTGCCAGCAGTTCAGACAGGGGGCACGTGAAGACCCAGTACTTC.